These 10 T cell receptor beta chains originate from one sample sequenced in a study of CD8 T cells in Susac syndrome (dated by TCRdb to about 2019). Library method: the immunoSEQ multiplex PCR assay. RNA was extracted using the RNeasy kit, and about 0.45 to 1 microgram was reverse transcribed with random hexamers. The public reads were reanalyzed by TCRdb: fastp trimming at Q25, MiXCR alignment, in-frame beta chains only. One record per CDR3 amino acid sequence lists the most common genes and DNA. Present in this sample are roughly 300,000 distinct CDR3 sequences, roughly 84% of which were seen just once. Approximately 0.12% of the sample lies in the top ten. The sample comprised CD8+ T cells from PBMCs. The receptor set was obtained from a human donor with multiple sclerosis.

The DNA for the CDR3 is TGCGCCAGCAGCGTGGTAGGACAGGGGGCTCACACTGAAGCTTTCTTT. It yields the protein CASSVVGQGAHTEAFF. The chain joins TRBV5-1 to TRBJ1-1, with TRBD1 identical over 11 bases. The CDR3 spans 16 residues. Trimming took 4 bases from V and 3 from J; bases not matched to a gene: 8. The germline V gene has CDR1 SGHRS and CDR2 YFSETQ. The full variable domain, rest sourced from reference TRBV5-1 and TRBJ1-1, is KAGVTQTPRYLIKTRGQQVTLSCSPISGHRSVSWYQQTPGQGLQFLFEYFSETQRNKGNFPGRFSGRQFSNSRSEMNVSTLELGDSALYLCASSVVGQGAHTEAFFGQGTRLTVV.

The gene calls are TRBV11-2 and TRBJ2-1; 8 positions agree with TRBD2. With V trimmed by 1 base and J by 2 bases, 4 bases remained unmatched. The CDR3 extends over 16 amino acids. The germline CDR1 and CDR2 sequences are SGHAT and FQNNGV. This CDR3 reads CASSLAAGEPYNEQFF. CDR3 DNA sequence: TGTGCCAGCAGCTTAGCAGCGGGAGAACCCTACAATGAGCAGTTCTTC. The whole variable domain, remainder taken from reference TRBV11-2 and TRBJ2-1, is EAGVAQSPRYKIIEKRQSVAFWCNPISGHATLYWYQQILGQGPKLLIQFQNNGVVDDSQLPKDRFSAERLKGVDSTLKIQPAKLEDSAVYLCASSLAAGEPYNEQFFGPGTRLTVL.

The J gene is TRBJ2-2, the V gene TRBV7-3, with 9 positions matching TRBD1. With 5 bases clipped from V and 4 bases from J, the junction kept 11 bases outside the gene matches. Germline-derived CDR1 and CDR2 are SGHTA and FQGTGA. The CDR3 totals 17 residues. CDR3 in DNA: TGTGCCAGCAGCCCCCAAGAGGAGACAGGGGGCACCGGGGAGCTGTTTTTT. Translated, it gives CASSPQEETGGTGELFF.

This chain connects TRBV6-5 to TRBJ2-7, with 8 positions matching TRBD2. CDR3 length: 19 residues. CDR1 MNHEY and CDR2 SVGAGI come from the germline V gene. Germline trimming cut 0 bases from V and 6 bases from J; bases unmatched to any gene: 19. CDR3 nucleotide sequence: TGTGCCAGCAGTTACTCGAGATTTTCGGGCGGGAGGTCCTTCGGCGAGCAGTACTTC. Its protein product is CASSYSRFSGGRSFGEQYF.

This clonotype was detected only once. The chain has TRBV4-2 and TRBJ2-1, with a tentative D call TRBD2 (6 bases). Trimming removed 3 bases at V and 1 base at J, with 16 bases between. The CDR3 consists of 17 residues. Germline CDR1 is LGHNA and CDR2 is YNFKEQ. The chain's CDR3 is CASSQRLAIVSYNEQFF. As DNA, the CDR3 is TGTGCCAGCAGCCAGCGTCTAGCGATTGTTTCCTACAATGAGCAGTTCTTC.

Concerning this clonotype: The limits of the CDR3 on the DNA are not certain, so only TCRdb's listed CDR3 is given. This chain uses TRBV18 with TRBJ1-2; the table calls TRBD1, which could not be checked here. Per germline, CDR1 KGHSH and CDR2 LQKENI. The CDR3 adds up to 11 amino acids, both ends counted. The CDR3 spells CASSVGTGITF.

V is TRBV14 and J is TRBJ1-2; D uncertain. The CDR3 has 14 residues. The germline V and J ends were trimmed by 1 base and 8 bases, with 14 bases remaining between them. Germline V gives CDR1 SGHDN, CDR2 FVKESK. This CDR3 reads CASSQVETDVGYTF. The CDR3, as DNA: TGTGCCAGCAGCCAAGTGGAGACCGACGTGGGCTACACCTTC.

The chain links TRBV27 to TRBJ2-3, with TRBD2 identical over 13 bases. Unmatched junction bases numbered 4, after V lost 6 bases and J lost 7 bases. The CDR3 sequence is 14 residues long. Germline V gene lookup returns CDR1 MNHEY and CDR2 SMNVEV (reference sequence). The CDR3 spells CASRGLAGQNTQYF. The CDR3 DNA sequence: TGTGCCAGCAGGGGACTAGCGGGACAAAATACGCAGTATTTT.

V and J are TRBV5-6 and TRBJ2-7; tentative D call: TRBD1 (6 bases). The germline V gene encodes CDR1 SGHDT and CDR2 YYEEEE. Trimming stripped 0 bases from V and 6 bases from J, with 10 bases between. This CDR3 region has 13 residues. CDR3 in DNA: TGTGCCAGCAGCTTGGGTTCAGGGGTCGAGCAGTACTTC. Residues: CASSLGSGVEQYF.

This clonotype was picked up one time. V gene TRBV12-3 or TRBV12-4 combines with J gene TRBJ2-1, with 9 bases identical to TRBD2. The CDR3 runs to 17 residues. J was trimmed by 8 bases and V by 5 bases; bases with no gene match: 16. The CDR3 nucleotides are TGTGCCAGCAGTCCCTCGGGGGGAGCGGGAGGAAAACATGAGCAGTTCTTC. Residues: CASSPSGGAGGKHEQFF.